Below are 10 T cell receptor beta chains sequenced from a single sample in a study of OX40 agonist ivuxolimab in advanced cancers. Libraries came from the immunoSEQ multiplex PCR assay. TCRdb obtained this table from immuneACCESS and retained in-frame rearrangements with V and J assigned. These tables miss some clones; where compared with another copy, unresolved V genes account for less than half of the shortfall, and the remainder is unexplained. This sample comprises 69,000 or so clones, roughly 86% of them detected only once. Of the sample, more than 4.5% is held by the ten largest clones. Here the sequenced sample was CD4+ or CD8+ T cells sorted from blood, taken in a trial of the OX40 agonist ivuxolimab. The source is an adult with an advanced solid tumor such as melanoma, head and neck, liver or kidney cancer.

The CDR3 here is CSVLLVRQGARTEAFF. For the CDR3, the DNA is TGCAGCGTCCTTTTAGTCAGGCAGGGGGCGCGAACTGAAGCTTTCTTT. V gene TRBV29-1 combines with J gene TRBJ1-1; 8 bases agree with TRBD1. The CDR3 spans 16 residues. CDR1 and CDR2 (germline): SQVTM, ANQGSEA. Unmatched junction bases numbered 17, after V lost 6 bases and J lost 5 bases.

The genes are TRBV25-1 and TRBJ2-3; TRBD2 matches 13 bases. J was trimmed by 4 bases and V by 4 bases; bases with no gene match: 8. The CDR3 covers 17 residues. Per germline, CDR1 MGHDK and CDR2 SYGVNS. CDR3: CASSAWTSGSSPDTQYF. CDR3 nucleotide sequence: TGTGCCAGCAGTGCGTGGACTAGCGGGAGTTCGCCAGATACGCAGTATTTT.

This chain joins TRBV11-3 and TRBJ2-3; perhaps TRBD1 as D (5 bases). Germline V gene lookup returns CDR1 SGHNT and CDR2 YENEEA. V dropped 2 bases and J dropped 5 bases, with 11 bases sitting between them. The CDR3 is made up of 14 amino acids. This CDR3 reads CASSLSRDRDTQYF. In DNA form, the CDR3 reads TGTGCCAGCAGCTTATCGAGAGACAGAGATACGCAGTATTTT.

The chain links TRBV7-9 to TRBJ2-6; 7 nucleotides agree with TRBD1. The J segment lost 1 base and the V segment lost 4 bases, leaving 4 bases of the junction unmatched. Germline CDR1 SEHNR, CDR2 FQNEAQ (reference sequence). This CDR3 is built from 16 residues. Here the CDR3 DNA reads TGTGCCAGCAGCTATCGACAGGGATCTGGGGCCAACGTCCTGACTTTC. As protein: CASSYRQGSGANVLTF.

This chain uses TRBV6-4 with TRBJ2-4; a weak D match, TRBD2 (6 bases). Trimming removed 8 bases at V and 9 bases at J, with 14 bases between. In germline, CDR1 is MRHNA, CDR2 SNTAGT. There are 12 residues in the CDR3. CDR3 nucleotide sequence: TGTGCCAGCGGGGGAGGACTTGGCATTCAGTACTTC. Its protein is CASGGGLGIQYF.

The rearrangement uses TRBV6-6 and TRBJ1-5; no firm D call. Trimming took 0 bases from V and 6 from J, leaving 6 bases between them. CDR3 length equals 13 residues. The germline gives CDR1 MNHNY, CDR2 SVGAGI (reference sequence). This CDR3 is CASSYSRGQPQHF. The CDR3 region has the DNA TGTGCCAGCAGTTACTCCCGGGGTCAGCCCCAGCATTTT.

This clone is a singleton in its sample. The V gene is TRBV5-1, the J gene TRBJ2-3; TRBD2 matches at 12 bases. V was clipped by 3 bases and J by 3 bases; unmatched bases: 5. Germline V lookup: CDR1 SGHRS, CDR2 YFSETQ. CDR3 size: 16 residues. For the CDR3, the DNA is TGCGCCAGCAGCTCAGGGACTAGCGGGCTAACAGATACGCAGTATTTT. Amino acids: CASSSGTSGLTDTQYF. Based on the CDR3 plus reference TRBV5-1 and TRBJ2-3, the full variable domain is KAGVTQTPRYLIKTRGQQVTLSCSPISGHRSVSWYQQTPGQGLQFLFEYFSETQRNKGNFPGRFSGRQFSNSRSEMNVSTLELGDSALYLCASSSGTSGLTDTQYFGPGTRLTVL.

The CDR3 loop is CSVDSIVSSYNEQFF. DNA for the CDR3: TGCAGCGTCGACAGCATAGTGAGCTCCTACAATGAGCAGTTCTTC. The V and J genes are TRBV29-1 and TRBJ2-1; a weak D match, TRBD1 (5 bases). The CDR3 is 15 residues long. The ends were cut back, 6 bases at V and 0 bases at J, with 15 bases in the middle. The germline gives CDR1 SQVTM, CDR2 ANQGSEA.

In nucleotides, the CDR3 is TGTGCCAGCAGTGAAAATAGCGGCAGTAATGAAAAACTGTTTTTT. As protein: CASSENSGSNEKLFF. The chain links TRBV2 to TRBJ1-4, with D uncertain. CDR3 length: 15 residues. V was clipped by 2 bases and J by 4 bases, with 11 bases between them. Germline assignment: CDR1 SNHLY and CDR2 FYNNEI.

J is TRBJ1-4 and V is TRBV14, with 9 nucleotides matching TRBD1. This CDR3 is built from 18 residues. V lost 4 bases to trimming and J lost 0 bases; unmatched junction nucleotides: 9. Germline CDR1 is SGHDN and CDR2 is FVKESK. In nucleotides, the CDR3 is TGTGCCAGCAGCCTAACCGGGACAGGGATTTCAACTAATGAAAAACTGTTTTTT. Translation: CASSLTGTGISTNEKLFF.